A single sample is the source of the 10 T cell receptor beta chains below, sequenced in a study of blood T cells in healthy people across ages. Primed by a sample-barcoded 5' primer and a J-beta primer mix, a second PCR proceeded for about 6 to 12 cycles. TCRdb processed the 5' RACE reads anew with MiXCR; each CDR3 protein has one entry. The sample consists of hundreds of thousands of distinct CDR3 sequences, about three fifths of them appearing once. The sample comprised blood. The receptor source for this set is a man aged 25 to 40 in good health.

The chain uses TRBV20-1 and TRBJ2-2; D is undetermined. The CDR3 is 12 amino acids. The germline V gene encodes CDR1 DFQATT and CDR2 SNEGSKA (reference sequence). V lost 3 bases, J lost 2 bases, and 4 bases lay in between. CDR3 coding DNA: TGCAGTGCTAGTGGAAACACCGGGGAGCTGTTTTTT. Its translation: CSASGNTGELFF.

The J gene is TRBJ1-4, the V gene TRBV4-2, with TRBD1 as a possible D gene (5 bases). The V and J ends lost 6 bases and 8 bases respectively, with 22 bases between them. The CDR3 length is 16 residues. The germline CDR1 and CDR2 sequences are LGHNA and YNFKEQ. CDR3 sequence (DNA): TGTGCCAGCAGGTTCCTTGATGCAGGGTTAAACGAAAAACTGTTTTTT. Translating it yields CASRFLDAGLNEKLFF.

This sequence joins TRBV7-2 and TRBJ2-1; 11 bases align to TRBD2. The CDR3 totals 15 residues. Germline V gene lookup returns CDR1 SGHTA and CDR2 FQGNSA. Trimming took 3 bases from V and 9 from J; bases not matched to a gene: 7. CDR3 residues: CASSLTGTSGTEQFF. The CDR3 nucleotides read TGTGCCAGCAGCTTGACCGGGACTAGCGGAACTGAGCAGTTCTTC.

This rearrangement joins TRBV5-1 to TRBJ2-3, with 9 bases fitting TRBD2. Germline values: CDR1 SGHRS, CDR2 YFSETQ. V was clipped by 5 bases and J by 0 bases; unmatched bases: 10. CDR3 size: 17 residues. In nucleotides, the CDR3 is TGCGCCAGCAGTTTTGTGCGGGAGGGGGCGAGCACAGATACGCAGTATTTT. Encoded protein: CASSFVREGASTDTQYF.

This rearrangement joins TRBV27 to TRBJ2-2; perhaps TRBD1 as D (5 bases). V lost 2 bases, J lost 8 bases, and 15 bases lay in between. The CDR3 is 15 residues long. Per germline, CDR1 MNHEY and CDR2 SMNVEV (reference sequence). CDR3 protein: CASSLLGLGAGELFF. CDR3 DNA: TGTGCCAGCAGTTTACTTGGGTTAGGGGCTGGGGAGCTGTTTTTT.

The CDR3 spells CSASDRERGSNTEAFF. DNA of the CDR3: TGCAGTGCTAGCGACAGGGAGCGCGGTAGCAACACTGAAGCTTTCTTT. The chain is built from TRBV20-1 and TRBJ1-1; 7 bases are shared with TRBD1. V lost 3 bases and J lost 2; bases outside the gene matches: 12. Germline V lookup: CDR1 DFQATT, CDR2 SNEGSKA (reference sequence). This CDR3 region has 16 residues.

The rearrangement uses TRBV28 and TRBJ2-1; 8 nucleotides match TRBD2. The germline gives CDR1 MDHEN, CDR2 SYDVKM. The CDR3 has 15 residues. The J segment lost 8 bases and the V segment lost 5 bases, leaving 11 bases of the junction unmatched. CDR3 amino acids: CASSLSGTRSYEQFF. DNA for the CDR3: TGTGCCAGCAGTCTATCCGGGACTAGAAGTTATGAGCAGTTCTTC.

This clonotype was seen just once. The chain carries TRBV20-1 and TRBJ2-7; D is uncertain. CDR3 length equals 14 residues. The V end was cut by 3 bases, the J end by 0 bases, with 12 bases between. Germline-derived CDR1 and CDR2 are DFQATT and SNEGSKA (reference sequence). CDR3 nucleotide sequence: TGCAGTGCTAGCCGTGTCCTCAGCTCCTACGAGCAGTACTTC. Its translation is CSASRVLSSYEQYF.

The chain links TRBV20-1 to TRBJ1-1; D gene uncertain. CDR1 and CDR2 (germline): DFQATT, SNEGSKA (reference sequence). The germline V and J ends were trimmed by 6 bases and 6 bases, with 8 bases remaining between them. This CDR3 spans 10 amino acids. CDR3 DNA: TGCAGTGCCCCCGACGCTGAAGCTTTCTTT. This sequence encodes CSAPDAEAFF.

There are many counts of this clonotype. The CDR3 sequence is CASSSQGQGYGYTF. The DNA for the CDR3 is TGTGCCAGCAGCTCCCAGGGACAGGGTTATGGCTACACCTTC. This sequence joins TRBV7-2 and TRBJ1-2; 9 positions match TRBD1. The germline gives CDR1 SGHTA, CDR2 FQGNSA. There are 14 residues in the CDR3. The V gene end was trimmed by 4 bases and the J gene end by 5 bases; junction bases not matched to a gene: 5.